The 12 T cell receptor beta chains below come from one sample, sequenced in a study of early T cells in non-severe SARS-CoV-2 infection. TCRdb fed the 5' RACE reads into MiXCR, producing one record per CDR3 protein. Found here are 40,000 to 60,000 distinct CDR3 sequences, about 6.2% of them singletons; the top ten hold under 9%. The input for sequencing was whole blood, taken at baseline. Receptors originate from an adult who was a healthcare worker with PCR-confirmed SARS-CoV-2 infection or an uninfected control (not recorded which).

In this sample, this clonotype turned up a few times. The CDR3, as DNA: TGTGCCACCAGTGCCGGCAGGGTCTCCGGGGAGCTGTTTTTT. This encodes CATSAGRVSGELFF. The chain recombines TRBV24-1 with TRBJ2-2, with D possibly matching TRBD1 (5 bases). Trimming took 5 bases from V and 6 from J, leaving 12 bases between them. The CDR3 loop spans 14 amino acids. CDR1 is KGHDR and CDR2 is SFDVKD in the germline V gene.

V gene TRBV27 combines with J gene TRBJ2-7, with 8 bases matching TRBD1. Germline V gene sequence: CDR1 MNHEY, CDR2 SMNVEV (reference sequence). The V segment lost 5 bases and the J segment 3 bases; nucleotides outside the gene matches: 21. This CDR3 contains 19 residues. In DNA, the CDR3 is TGTGCCAGCAGTCCAATAACCGCACCGGGACAGGAACTTTTCTACGAGCAGTACTTC. Translated: CASSPITAPGQELFYEQYF.

This sequence joins TRBV18 and TRBJ1-6, with D perhaps TRBD1 (5 bases). V dropped 6 bases and J dropped 10 bases, with 22 bases sitting between them. The germline V gene has CDR1 KGHSH and CDR2 LQKENI. This CDR3 region has 16 residues. The CDR3 here is CASSTREGDGRSPLHF. The CDR3 bases are TGTGCCAGCTCGACCAGGGAAGGGGATGGGCGCTCACCCCTCCACTTT.

This clonotype turned up a few times. The genes are TRBV7-9 and TRBJ2-2, with TRBD2 identical over 9 bases. This CDR3 is 13 amino acids long. Germline assignment: CDR1 SEHNR and CDR2 FQNEAQ (reference sequence). V shed 7 bases and J 6 bases; nucleotides not matched to a gene: 3. As DNA, the CDR3 is TGTGCCAGCAAAACTAGCGGGCCCGGGGAGCTGTTTTTT. Translation gives CASKTSGPGELFF.

The chain uses TRBV7-9 and TRBJ2-4; D remains unclear. The V gene's germline CDR1 is SEHNR and CDR2 FQNEAQ (reference sequence). The CDR3 is made up of 14 amino acids. Deletions cut 5 bases from V and 4 bases from J, with 12 bases between. The CDR3 is CASSNVFRKNIQYF. CDR3 nucleotides: TGTGCCAGCAGCAATGTTTTCAGGAAAAACATTCAGTACTTC.

Ten or more counts support this clonotype. This rearrangement joins TRBV28 to TRBJ2-3; D not certain. Germline CDR1 reads MDHEN; CDR2 reads SYDVKM. Trimming pared 5 bases from V and 4 bases from J, leaving 19 bases between. This CDR3 has 16 residues. CDR3 DNA sequence: TGTGCCAGCAGTCCCCTTACTTTAGAGTCGCCAGATACGCAGTATTTT. Its translation: CASSPLTLESPDTQYF.

In the case of this clonotype: The germline gene is not matched at one end of the junction; a read error may be the cause. The chain uses TRBV7-2 and TRBJ2-3; 10 bases map to TRBD2. The germline V gene encodes CDR1 SGHTA and CDR2 FQGNSA. The CDR3 runs to 15 residues. The CDR3 is CASSFASGGTDTQCF. The CDR3 coding sequence is TGTGCCAGCAGCTTCGCTAGCGGGGGCACAGATACGCAGTGTTTT.

The table lists this clonotype with many counts. This chain connects TRBV5-1 to TRBJ1-4; D is unclear. Per germline, CDR1 SGHRS and CDR2 YFSETQ. The CDR3 length is 15 residues. With 2 bases removed from V and 5 bases from J, the gap between germline ends came to 13 bases. The CDR3 here is CASSFGVPPNEKLFF. CDR3 in DNA: TGCGCCAGCAGCTTCGGGGTCCCCCCAAATGAAAAACTGTTTTTT.

This clonotype was recorded at least ten times. This sequence joins TRBV3-1 and TRBJ2-1; D is unclear. This CDR3 has 12 amino acids. CDR1 and CDR2 from the germline V gene are LGHDT and YNNKEL (reference sequence). Trimming took 5 bases from V and 8 from J, leaving 10 bases between them. CDR3 in amino acids: CASSFDTYEQFF. CDR3 sequence (DNA): TGTGCCAGCAGCTTCGATACATATGAGCAGTTCTTC.

This chain uses TRBV9 with TRBJ1-1, with D perhaps TRBD1 (5 bases). V gave up 3 bases and J gave up 6 bases, with 12 bases separating them. The germline CDR1 and CDR2 sequences are SGDLS and YYNGEE. The CDR3 runs to 13 residues. The chain's CDR3 is CASSGGLNPEAFF. The CDR3, as DNA: TGTGCCAGCAGCGGGGGACTAAACCCTGAAGCTTTCTTT.

In its sample, this clonotype was seen a few times. The chain is built from TRBV7-2 and TRBJ1-2, with D possibly TRBD1 on 6 matching bases. Trimming pared 4 bases from V and 5 bases from J, leaving 17 bases between. CDR1 and CDR2 from the germline V gene are SGHTA and FQGNSA. CDR3 length equals 15 residues. Here the CDR3 reads CASSYVRTETYGYTF. The CDR3 DNA follows: TGTGCCAGCAGCTACGTAAGGACAGAAACTTATGGCTACACCTTC.

This clonotype was seen many times. The chain carries TRBV5-1 and TRBJ2-5; no clear D. Germline values: CDR1 SGHRS, CDR2 YFSETQ. There are 15 residues in the CDR3. With 0 bases removed from V and 4 bases from J, the gap between germline ends came to 13 bases. This CDR3 reads CASSLAGSETETQYF. In DNA form, the CDR3 reads TGCGCCAGCAGCTTGGCCGGTTCAGAGACAGAGACCCAGTACTTC.